Below, 26 T cell receptor beta chains from the same sample are listed, as sequenced in a study of cytomegalovirus exposure and HLA in healthy donors. The PCR used 60 Vbeta and 13 Jbeta primers. Profiling relied on immunoSEQ multiplex PCR, and the TCRdb table lists in-frame clones only, not all of them. The repertoire holds 200,000 or so clones, approximately 88% seen once, with around 0.27% in the top ten. Specimen: PBMCs. These receptors came from a boy younger than 18 in good health and CMV-seronegative.

The chain is built from TRBV11-2 and TRBJ2-1, with D possibly being TRBD1 (5 bases). The germline V gene encodes CDR1 SGHAT and CDR2 FQNNGV. The CDR3 is 19 residues long. The V end was cut by 2 bases, the J end by 0 bases, with 20 bases between. The CDR3 DNA sequence: TGTGCCAGCAGCTTACGCCAGGGCAATACCCAGAGCTCCTACAATGAGCAGTTCTTC. It yields the protein CASSLRQGNTQSSYNEQFF.

The genes are TRBV5-1 and TRBJ1-2; 11 bases agree with TRBD1. Trimming took 4 bases from V and 5 from J; bases not matched to a gene: 7. Germline CDR1 SGHRS, CDR2 YFSETQ. This CDR3 has 15 amino acids. Here the CDR3 DNA reads TGCGCCAGCAGCACCGGACAGGGGGCGGTATATGGCTACACCTTC. Translating it yields CASSTGQGAVYGYTF.

This rearrangement joins TRBV6-1 to TRBJ2-7; 8 bases align to TRBD1. Germline loops: CDR1 MNHNS, CDR2 SASEGT. Germline trimming cut 7 bases from V and 3 bases from J; bases unmatched to any gene: 8. This CDR3 is 14 amino acids long. The CDR3 protein is CASNRDRTIYEQYF. The DNA for the CDR3 is TGTGCCAGCAACAGGGACAGGACAATCTACGAGCAGTACTTC.

This chain links TRBV7-6 with TRBJ2-1; 9 bases fit TRBD2. The CDR3 is made up of 19 amino acids. CDR1 and CDR2 (germline): SGHVS, FNYEAQ. The ends lost 2 bases at V and 8 bases at J; junction bases unmatched: 19. The CDR3 protein is CASSLFWRGGGFRIDEQFF. The CDR3 DNA reads TGTGCCAGCAGCTTATTCTGGCGGGGGGGAGGTTTTCGTATTGATGAGCAGTTCTTC.

This clone has only one observation. V and J are TRBV6-1 and TRBJ1-1; no definite D call. Germline V CDR1 and CDR2: MNHNS, SASEGT. The CDR3 runs 12 residues. V lost 2 bases to trimming and J lost 7 bases, with 8 bases between them. CDR3 protein: CASSENFNEAFF. DNA of the CDR3: TGTGCCAGCAGTGAAAACTTTAATGAAGCTTTCTTT.

The gene calls are TRBV6-6 and TRBJ2-7; a possible D gene is TRBD2 (6 bases). This CDR3 spans 13 amino acids. CDR1 is MNHNY, CDR2 SVGAGI, per germline (reference sequence). V was pared by 7 bases and J by 3 bases, with 13 bases between. Here the CDR3 DNA reads TGTGCCAGCACCCCCCGGAGGGGCTACGAGCAGTACTTC. Translated, it gives CASTPRRGYEQYF.

The genes are TRBV27 and TRBJ2-7, with 7 bases aligning to TRBD1. The junction had 6 bases not matched to a gene; V was cut back by 3 bases and J by 4 bases. Germline V lookup: CDR1 MNHEY, CDR2 SMNVEV (reference sequence). This CDR3 is built from 14 residues. This CDR3 reads CASSFRQGGYEQYF. The CDR3, as DNA: TGTGCCAGCAGTTTCCGACAGGGCGGTTACGAGCAGTACTTC.

The chain joins TRBV5-1 to TRBJ1-2; D is uncertain. V lost 4 bases and J 4 bases, leaving 20 bases between the germline ends. Germline loops: CDR1 SGHRS, CDR2 YFSETQ. The CDR3 contains 16 residues. The CDR3 bases are TGCGCCAGCAGCCCCCGGGTTGGTACCTCGCCCTATGGCTACACCTTC. Amino acids: CASSPRVGTSPYGYTF.

As concerns this clone: In the same sample, other DNA sequences code for this CDR3. The J gene is TRBJ1-2, the V gene TRBV29-1; D unresolved. Germline V gene data show CDR1 as SQVTM and CDR2 as ANQGSEA. The CDR3 runs 12 residues. The germline V and J ends were trimmed by 3 bases and 2 bases, with 7 bases remaining between them. Written as DNA, the CDR3 is TGCAGCGTTGAGGGCAGGAACTATGGCTACACCTTC. This sequence encodes CSVEGRNYGYTF. Full variable domain (outside the CDR3, taken from reference TRBV29-1 and TRBJ1-2): SAVISQKPSRDICQRGTSLTIQCQVDSQVTMMFWYRQQPGQSLTLIATANQGSEATYESGFVIDKFPISRPNLTFSTLTVSNMSPEDSSIYLCSVEGRNYGYTFGSGTRLTVV.

This clone was found a few times. V usage is TRBV6-1 and J usage is TRBJ2-3; 8 positions agree with TRBD1. Germline V CDR1 and CDR2: MNHNS, SASEGT. The CDR3 loop spans 15 amino acids. V gave up 7 bases and J gave up 0 bases; unmatched junction bases: 6. CDR3 sequence (DNA): TGTGCCAGCAACCCAGGGGGCGTAAGCACAGATACGCAGTATTTT. Residues: CASNPGGVSTDTQYF.

The V and J genes are TRBV27 and TRBJ2-1; the D gene is possibly TRBD1 (5 bases). V was clipped by 6 bases and J by 8 bases, with 8 bases between them. Germline CDR1 MNHEY, CDR2 SMNVEV (reference sequence). This CDR3 comprises 11 residues. CDR3 in DNA: TGTGCCAGCAGGATGACAGATGAGCAGTTCTTC. Protein product: CASRMTDEQFF.

The chain recombines TRBV27 with TRBJ2-5; 10 bases line up with TRBD2. Trimming cost V 0 bases and J 7 bases; bases outside gene matches: 8. This CDR3 comprises 16 residues. Germline V gene sequence: CDR1 MNHEY, CDR2 SMNVEV (reference sequence). This CDR3 is CASSLSSGRPAGTQYF. As DNA, the CDR3 is TGTGCCAGCAGTTTATCTAGCGGGAGGCCCGCGGGGACCCAGTACTTC.

The chain couples TRBV30 to TRBJ2-1, with no clear D. This CDR3 contains 11 residues. Per the germline V gene, CDR1 is GTSNPN and CDR2 is SVGIG (reference sequence). The germline V and J ends were trimmed by 2 bases and 8 bases, with 7 bases remaining between them. This CDR3 reads CAWSPLYEQFF. DNA of the CDR3: TGTGCCTGGAGTCCCCTGTATGAGCAGTTCTTC.

This chain joins TRBV23-1 and TRBJ1-4; TRBD1 matches 7 bases. TRBV23-1 is an open reading frame whose function is uncertain. The V and J ends lost 3 bases and 6 bases, in that order; junction bases with no gene match: 7. The CDR3 length is 15 residues. CDR3 sequence: CASSQRDRSYEKLFF. DNA of the CDR3: TGCGCCAGCAGTCAGCGGGACAGAAGTTATGAAAAACTGTTTTTT.

In DNA form, the CDR3 reads TGTGCCACCCATACTCCCTCCGGCTACAATGAGCAGTTCTTC. Translating gives CATHTPSGYNEQFF. The V gene is TRBV10-3, the J gene TRBJ2-1; the D is unclear. CDR3 length equals 14 residues. The V gene lost 10 bases and the J gene lost 3 bases, with 16 bases spanning the gap. Germline loops: CDR1 ENHRY, CDR2 SYGVKD.

The rearrangement uses TRBV5-8 and TRBJ2-1; 14 nucleotides line up with TRBD2. The CDR3 covers 14 residues. J lost 6 bases, V lost 6 bases, and 2 bases had no gene match. CDR1 and CDR2 (germline): SGHTS, YDEGEE. As DNA, the CDR3 is TGTGCCAGCATTGGGACTAGCGGGAGCAATGAGCAGTTCTTC. Translated: CASIGTSGSNEQFF.

V gene TRBV29-1 combines with J gene TRBJ1-1; possibly TRBD1 for D (6 bases). Germline V gives CDR1 SQVTM, CDR2 ANQGSEA. Trimming took 7 bases from V and 3 from J, leaving 9 bases between them. CDR3 length equals 11 residues. This chain's CDR3 is CSGQVHTEAFF. Written as DNA, the CDR3 is TGCAGCGGACAGGTCCACACTGAAGCTTTCTTT.

The V gene is TRBV19, the J gene TRBJ2-1; 8 bases agree with TRBD2. Trimming removed 2 bases from V and 4 bases from J; junction bases left unmatched: 7. The germline V gene has CDR1 LNHDA and CDR2 SQIVND (reference sequence). The CDR3 runs to 16 residues. The DNA of the CDR3 is TGTGCCAGTAGTATAAAGGCGGGGGGTTCTTACAATGAGCAGTTCTTC. Translating it yields CASSIKAGGSYNEQFF.

V usage is TRBV6-4 and J usage is TRBJ1-1; TRBD1 matches 7 bases. Per germline, CDR1 MRHNA and CDR2 SNTAGT. After removal of 2 bases from V and 1 base from J, the junction contained 4 bases not matched to a gene. The CDR3 length is 15 residues. The CDR3: CASSDEGQRNTEAFF. CDR3 DNA: TGTGCCAGCAGTGACGAGGGACAGAGGAACACTGAAGCTTTCTTT.

The chain uses TRBV7-3 and TRBJ2-7; possible D gene TRBD2, 6 bases. The CDR3 spans 15 residues. Germline V lookup: CDR1 SGHTA, CDR2 FQGTGA. Deletions cut 5 bases from V and 2 bases from J, with 16 bases between. The CDR3 reads CASSKGKAGTYEQYF. In DNA, the CDR3 is TGTGCCAGCAGCAAAGGAAAGGCGGGAACCTACGAGCAGTACTTC. Supplemented by reference TRBV7-3 and TRBJ2-7, the full variable domain reads GAGVSQTPSNKVTEKGKYVELRCDPISGHTALYWYRQSLGQGPEFLIYFQGTGAADDSGLPNDRFFAVRPEGSVSTLKIQRTERGDSAVYLCASSKGKAGTYEQYFGPGTRLTVT.

The rearrangement uses TRBV5-6 and TRBJ1-2; a possible D gene is TRBD1 (6 bases). The ends were cut back, 5 bases at V and 4 bases at J, with 18 bases in the middle. This CDR3 spans 15 amino acids. Germline CDR1 is SGHDT and CDR2 is YYEEEE. For the CDR3, the DNA is TGTGCCAGCAGACCTACAGGGTTTCTAGGCTATGGCTACACCTTC. Its translation is CASRPTGFLGYGYTF.

The chain has TRBV18 and TRBJ1-1; the D is unclear. V lost 4 bases, J lost 1 base, and 7 bases lay in between. The CDR3 contains 13 residues. Per germline, CDR1 KGHSH and CDR2 LQKENI. The chain's CDR3 is CASSLTANTEAFF. CDR3 in DNA: TGTGCCAGCTCACTTACAGCGAACACTGAAGCTTTCTTT.

The chain is built from TRBV7-9 and TRBJ2-2; TRBD2 might be the D (7 bases). Germline CDR1 is SEHNR and CDR2 is FQNEAQ (reference sequence). The CDR3 is 15 residues long. The V gene lost 5 bases and the J gene lost 4 bases, with 14 bases spanning the gap. CDR3 loop: CASSAPGGRTGELFF. The CDR3 nucleotides read TGTGCCAGCAGCGCGCCGGGGGGCCGCACCGGGGAGCTGTTTTTT.

This clone has a single count. The J gene is TRBJ2-3, the V gene TRBV6-4, with a weak D call TRBD1 (5 bases). The germline V gene encodes CDR1 MRHNA and CDR2 SNTAGT. The CDR3 length is 14 residues. V lost 4 bases to trimming and J lost 0 bases, with 8 bases between them. The CDR3 sequence: CASSVGVSTDTQYF. CDR3 coding DNA: TGTGCCAGCAGTGTAGGGGTGAGCACAGATACGCAGTATTTT.

Written as DNA, the CDR3 is TGTGCCAGCAGGGGGACAGGGGTCAATCAGCCCCAGCATTTT. Its translation: CASRGTGVNQPQHF. The chain is built from TRBV7-9 and TRBJ1-5, with 10 bases lining up with TRBD1. CDR3 length: 14 residues. Germline V gene data show CDR1 as SEHNR and CDR2 as FQNEAQ (reference sequence). After removal of 6 bases from V and 3 bases from J, the junction contained 2 bases not matched to a gene.

V gene TRBV9 combines with J gene TRBJ1-3; 11 bases fit TRBD1. The CDR3 extends over 15 amino acids. Trimming cost V 0 bases and J 8 bases; bases outside gene matches: 4. Germline V gene lookup returns CDR1 SGDLS and CDR2 YYNGEE. The CDR3 loop reads CASSVAGQGVDTIYF. CDR3 in DNA: TGTGCCAGCAGCGTAGCGGGACAGGGGGTGGACACCATATATTTT.